The 8 T cell receptor beta chains below all came from one sample that was sequenced in a study of blood T cells in healthy people across ages (dated by TCRdb to the mid-2010s). The method behind the library was 5' RACE. TCRdb names Illumina HiSeq 2500 as the instrument used. A second PCR of about 7 to 12 cycles was run with a J-beta primer mix and a sample-barcoded 5' primer. Using fastp trimming at Q25 and MiXCR clonotype assembly, TCRdb reanalyzed the public sequencing data and kept in-frame beta chains. CDR3 protein sequences are deduplicated, and each keeps its most common genes and DNA. This sample holds hundreds of thousands of distinct CDR3 sequences; 24% were observed only once. In total, the top ten clones hold 7.5% to 9% of the sample. The same data also contributed to another study, on T cells of mothers and their children.

The sequenced sample was blood. The receptors were sampled from a boy between 10 and 17 years old in good health.

The CDR3 reads CASSPQGFGTGSYGYTF. Written as DNA, the CDR3 is TGTGCCAGCAGTCCACAAGGGTTTGGGACAGGGTCCTATGGCTACACCTTC. V usage is TRBV6-1 and J usage is TRBJ1-2, with 9 bases lining up with TRBD1. V was clipped by 5 bases and J by 4 bases; unmatched bases: 14. The CDR3 has 17 amino acids. Germline V gene data show CDR1 as MNHNS and CDR2 as SASEGT.

This clonotype was observed a handful of times. The chain joins TRBV9 to TRBJ1-2; tentatively, D is TRBD1 (6 bases). CDR3 size: 14 residues. Germline V gene lookup returns CDR1 SGDLS and CDR2 YYNGEE. V shed 4 bases and J shed 4 bases, with 14 bases lying between them. This CDR3 reads CASSPGQSRYGYTF. The CDR3 DNA is TGTGCCAGCAGCCCCGGACAGAGTCGCTATGGCTACACCTTC.

The chain joins TRBV20-1 to TRBJ2-5, with D possibly matching TRBD2 (7 bases). The J call is doubtful: the DNA matches TRBJ2-7 better. CDR1 is DFQATT and CDR2 is SNEGSKA in the germline V gene (reference sequence). This CDR3 spans 12 amino acids. The CDR3 DNA sequence: TGCAGTGCTGGGGGGGCTAGCCCCGAGCAGTACTTC. It yields the protein CSAGGASPEQYF.

This clonotype was detected a few times. The rearrangement uses TRBV20-1 and TRBJ2-7; 10 bases map to TRBD2. The CDR3 extends over 13 amino acids. Germline V gene sequence: CDR1 DFQATT, CDR2 SNEGSKA (reference sequence). Trimming at V came to 3 bases and at J to 3 bases, leaving 2 bases not matched to a gene. The CDR3 DNA reads TGCAGTGCTAGTAGCGGGAGGTTCTACGAGCAGTACTTC. Translation: CSASSGRFYEQYF.

This clonotype was seen only a few times. V gene TRBV29-1 combines with J gene TRBJ1-2; TRBD1 matches at 9 bases. Germline V lookup: CDR1 SQVTM, CDR2 ANQGSEA. The CDR3 sequence is 15 residues long. V was clipped by 4 bases and J by 3 bases; unmatched bases: 9. DNA for the CDR3: TGCAGCGTTGGCGGGACAGGGATCCTCTACTATGGCTACACCTTC. It is translated as CSVGGTGILYYGYTF.

The chain couples TRBV4-1 to TRBJ1-1; a weak D match, TRBD1 (6 bases). The CDR3 spans 15 residues. Germline CDR1 is MGHRA and CDR2 is YSYEKL. V lost 4 bases to trimming and J lost 0 bases, with 12 bases between them. CDR3 protein: CASSLTGSMNTEAFF. The CDR3 bases are TGCGCCAGCAGCCTAACAGGGTCCATGAACACTGAAGCTTTCTTT.

In its sample, this clonotype was seen a few times. The chain carries TRBV7-8 and TRBJ2-1; the D gene is possibly TRBD1 (6 bases). Germline V lookup: CDR1 SGHVS, CDR2 FQNEAQ. V was shortened by 5 bases and J by 0 bases, with 14 bases between the two germline ends. The CDR3 runs 16 residues. CDR3 sequence reads: CASSPGVQGSYNEQFF. The CDR3, as DNA: TGTGCCAGCAGCCCAGGGGTGCAGGGCTCCTACAATGAGCAGTTCTTC. Supplemented by reference TRBV7-8 and TRBJ2-1, the full variable domain reads GAGVSQSPRYKVAKRGQDVALRCDPISGHVSLFWYQQALGQGPEFLTYFQNEAQLDKSGLPSDRFFAERPEGSVSTLKIQRTQQEDSAVYLCASSPGVQGSYNEQFFGPGTRLTVL.

The V call is TRBV12-3 or TRBV12-4, the J call TRBJ1-1; D uncertain. The CDR3 is 15 residues long. V lost 1 base and J lost 3, with 12 bases in between. The CDR3: CASSLVGAWDTEAFF. The DNA of the CDR3 is TGTGCCAGCAGTTTAGTGGGTGCATGGGACACTGAAGCTTTCTTT.